Ten or more counts support the clone carrying this T cell receptor beta chain. The antigen remains unidentified. The data derive from a study of T cells after yellow fever vaccination. Template-switching 5'RACE yielded the TCR cDNA; a universal primer site and UMIs were added in the process. TCRdb reprocessed the 5' RACE reads via MiXCR and lists one record per CDR3 protein. The table has tens of thousands of distinct CDR3 sequences, roughly 7.4% seen once. Germline V gene data show CDR1 as SGHRS and CDR2 as YFSETQ. Trimming cost V 4 bases and J 0 bases; bases outside gene matches: 7. CDR3 size: 17 residues. General study results and limits: Weaker in magnitude, the secondary response showed a faster peak on day 5 versus 15. FACS-sorted repertoires could harbor abundant contaminating bulk-population clonotypes.

The TCR sequence derives from a man younger than 40 who received the YFV17D yellow fever vaccine. The material sequenced was CD8+ T cells sorted from PBMCs, taken 15 days after the yellow fever booster vaccination. The J gene is TRBJ1-1, the V gene TRBV5-1; 12 bases agree with TRBD1. Here the CDR3 DNA reads TGCGCCAGCAGCATCCCGGGACAGGGGGCCCTGAACACTGAAGCTTTCTTT. It is translated as CASSIPGQGALNTEAFF.